The clone carrying this T cell receptor (beta chain) was observed a few times. Its antigen is currently unknown. Constant-region reverse primers amplified full-length variable regions, followed by semi-nested Nested Universal Primer A PCR. TCRdb called the 5' RACE reads again in MiXCR, with one record for every CDR3 protein. The table includes 35,000 to 50,000 distinct CDR3 sequences, 20% to 25% detected once. Study-level findings and limits: The TCR gene usage of tumor memory CD4+ T cells clustered together with blood and lymph node memory CD4+ cells and with lymph node naive CD4+ cells.

Treg sorting used a CD4+CD25+CD127-/low gate. Deletions cut 4 bases from V and 1 base from J, with 11 bases between. Per germline, CDR1 SGHRS and CDR2 YFSETQ. The CDR3 sequence is 14 residues long. V gene TRBV5-1 combines with J gene TRBJ1-1; D remains unclear. The clonotype comes from a female donor with breast cancer. Sequencing used Tregs sorted from blood. Here the CDR3 reads CASSARSENTEAFF. The CDR3 DNA is TGCGCCAGCAGCGCCAGAAGTGAGAACACTGAAGCTTTCTTT. The full variable domain, with the rest looked up from reference TRBV5-1 and TRBJ1-1, is KAGVTQTPRYLIKTRGQQVTLSCSPISGHRSVSWYQQTPGQGLQFLFEYFSETQRNKGNFPGRFSGRQFSNSRSEMNVSTLELGDSALYLCASSARSENTEAFFGQGTRLTVV.